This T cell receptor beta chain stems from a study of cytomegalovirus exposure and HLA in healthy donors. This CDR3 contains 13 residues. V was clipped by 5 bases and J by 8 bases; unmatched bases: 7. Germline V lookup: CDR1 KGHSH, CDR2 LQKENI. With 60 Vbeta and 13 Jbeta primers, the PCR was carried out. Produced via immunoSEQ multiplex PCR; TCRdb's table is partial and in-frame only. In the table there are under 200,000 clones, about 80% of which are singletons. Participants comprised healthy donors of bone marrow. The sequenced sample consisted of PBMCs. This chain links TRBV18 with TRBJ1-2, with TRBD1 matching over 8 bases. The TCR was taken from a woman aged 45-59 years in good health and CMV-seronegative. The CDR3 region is CASSSGGGEGYTF. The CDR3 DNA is TGTGCCAGCTCATCAGGGGGCGGAGAGGGCTACACCTTC.